Below, 3 T cell receptor beta chains from the same sample are listed, as sequenced in a study of OX40 agonist ivuxolimab in advanced cancers. The data were produced by immunoSEQ multiplex PCR, yet TCRdb's version contains in-frame clones alone and is incomplete. The data hold tens of thousands of clones, with around 76% observed a single time. The starting material was CD4+ or CD8+ T cells sorted from blood, obtained in a trial of the OX40 agonist ivuxolimab. The source is an adult with an advanced solid tumor such as melanoma, head and neck, liver or kidney cancer.

This clone has a single count. V gene TRBV4-1 combines with J gene TRBJ1-5; a possible D gene is TRBD1 (5 bases). The CDR3 consists of 15 residues. In germline, CDR1 is MGHRA, CDR2 YSYEKL. The V and J ends lost 4 bases and 1 base respectively, with 11 bases between them. CDR3 bases: TGCGCCAGCAGCCTAGGCAGGGACAGCAATCAGCCCCAGCATTTT. Translation gives CASSLGRDSNQPQHF.

The chain is built from TRBV10-3 and TRBJ1-4, with 8 bases identical to TRBD1. CDR1 and CDR2 (germline): ENHRY, SYGVKD. The length of the CDR3 is 15 residues. The junction had 9 bases not matched to a gene; V was cut back by 4 bases and J by 8 bases. The chain's CDR3 is CAISARQGRDEKLFF. For the CDR3, the DNA is TGTGCCATCAGTGCCCGACAGGGGAGGGACGAAAAACTGTTTTTT.

The CDR3 DNA follows: TGTGCCAGCAGCGAATGGACAGGGGGCTACGGGGAGCTGTTTTTT. As protein: CASSEWTGGYGELFF. The V gene is TRBV11-2, the J gene TRBJ2-2; 11 nucleotides line up with TRBD1. The ends lost 5 bases at V and 7 bases at J; junction bases unmatched: 6. Germline V gene data show CDR1 as SGHAT and CDR2 as FQNNGV. The CDR3 spans 15 residues.